Sequencing of this T cell receptor (beta chain) was carried out in a study of control samples from healthy donors and cancer patients. The germline gives CDR1 GTSNPN, CDR2 SVGIG (reference sequence). V lost 5 bases and J 4 bases, leaving 14 bases between the germline ends. The CDR3 spans 13 residues. Some clones are missing from TCRdb's copy, which holds only in-frame ones; the method was immunoSEQ multiplex PCR. Of roughly 150,000 clones in the sample, approximately 86% were seen once. Sequences were obtained from blood. This TCR was recovered from a man between 18 and 29 years old in good health. This chain uses TRBV30 with TRBJ1-2; a possible D gene is TRBD1 (6 bases). CDR3 region: CAWGQGGTYGYTF. The CDR3 nucleotides read TGTGCCTGGGGTCAAGGGGGGACCTATGGCTACACCTTC.